This passage covers 3 T cell receptor beta chains from one sample sequenced in a study of blood T cell repertoires in COVID-19. TCRdb's copy holds only in-frame clones and misses some; the assay was immunoSEQ multiplex PCR. The data contain hundreds of thousands of clones, 80% to 90% of them singletons. The specimen was peripheral blood. These receptors were obtained from a woman in her 30s with active or convalescent COVID-19.

The V gene is TRBV28, the J gene TRBJ1-5; TRBD1 matches at 10 bases. Trimming removed 5 bases from V and 2 bases from J; junction bases left unmatched: 3. CDR3 length: 15 residues. The germline V gene has CDR1 MDHEN and CDR2 SYDVKM. The CDR3 DNA reads as TGTGCCAGCAGTCCGACAGGGGGCGGCAATCAGCCCCAGCATTTT. This codes for CASSPTGGGNQPQHF. Complete variable domain (other parts from reference TRBV28 and TRBJ1-5): DVKVTQSSRYLVKRTGEKVFLECVQDMDHENMFWYRQDPGLGLRLIYFSYDVKMKEKGDIPEGYSVSREKKERFSLILESASTNQTSMYLCASSPTGGGNQPQHFGDGTRLSIL.

V and J are TRBV3-1 (or the pseudogene TRBV3-2) and TRBJ2-1; D not certain. Germline CDR1 LGHDT, CDR2 YNNKEL (reference sequence). V lost 1 base and J lost 4, with 8 bases in between. The CDR3 covers 14 residues. The CDR3 nucleotides read TGTGCCAGCAGCCAAGTAGCCCAGTACAATGAGCAGTTCTTC. Translated: CASSQVAQYNEQFF.

The V call is TRBV18, the J call TRBJ1-2; D is unclear. The CDR3 is 12 residues long. V was shortened by 3 bases and J by 8 bases, with 10 bases between the two germline ends. The germline V gene has CDR1 KGHSH and CDR2 LQKENI. CDR3: CASSPLEEGYTF. The DNA of the CDR3 is TGTGCCAGCTCACCCCTGGAGGAAGGCTACACCTTC. Variable domain in full (rest from reference TRBV18 and TRBJ1-2): NAGVMQNPRHLVRRRGQEARLRCSPMKGHSHVYWYRQLPEEGLKFMVYLQKENIIDESGMPKERFSAEFPKEGPSILRIQQVVRGDSAAYFCASSPLEEGYTFGSGTRLTVV.